The 23 T cell receptor beta chains listed next were all sequenced from one sample in a study of cytomegalovirus exposure and HLA in healthy donors. 60 Vbeta and 13 Jbeta primers were used in PCR. TCRdb keeps only in-frame clones here, not all; method: immunoSEQ multiplex PCR. This sample has 150,000 to 200,000 clones; around 81% occur once, and the top ten carry 13%. Sequencing was carried out using PBMCs. These receptors all come from a woman aged 45-59 years in good health and CMV-seronegative.

V usage is TRBV2 and J usage is TRBJ2-1, with TRBD2 matching over 16 bases. The CDR3 extends over 15 amino acids. Germline CDR1 reads SNHLY; CDR2 reads FYNNEI. The junction had 4 bases not matched to a gene; V was cut back by 7 bases and J by 7 bases. CDR3 region: CASTLGLAGGNEQFF. CDR3 in DNA: TGTGCCAGCACCCTGGGACTAGCGGGAGGGAATGAGCAGTTCTTC.

The genes are TRBV28 and TRBJ1-2, with 8 bases lining up with TRBD1. V dropped 5 bases and J dropped 3; count of bases not matched to a gene: 8. The CDR3 runs to 15 residues. CDR1 and CDR2 from the germline V gene are MDHEN and SYDVKM. CDR3 region: CASSGKPGQDYGYTF. The CDR3 DNA reads as TGTGCCAGCAGTGGGAAACCGGGACAGGACTATGGCTACACCTTC.

The chain uses TRBV7-6 and TRBJ1-6; D unresolved. CDR1 SGHVS and CDR2 FNYEAQ come from the germline V gene. This CDR3 contains 12 residues. Between the trimmed V and J ends, which lost 4 bases and 6 bases, there was a span of 4 bases. CDR3 bases: TGTGCCAGCAGCTCCCTTAATTCACCCCTCCACTTT. Translating gives CASSSLNSPLHF.

The chain couples TRBV7-2 to TRBJ2-2, with D tentatively TRBD1 (6 bases). Trimming pared 4 bases from V and 6 bases from J, leaving 12 bases between. This CDR3 region has 14 residues. The V gene's germline CDR1 is SGHTA and CDR2 FQGNSA. The CDR3 region has the DNA TGTGCCAGCAGCTCATTCCAGGGGTCCGGGGAGCTGTTTTTT. Its translation is CASSSFQGSGELFF.

The V gene is TRBV27, the J gene TRBJ2-7; D is unresolved. V gave up 6 bases and J gave up 2 bases, with 11 bases separating them. Germline CDR1 MNHEY, CDR2 SMNVEV (reference sequence). This CDR3 region has 13 residues. The CDR3 loop reads CASRLQSTYEQYF. CDR3 DNA sequence: TGTGCCAGCAGGCTACAGAGCACCTACGAGCAGTACTTC.

CDR3 residues: CASSVGQGGFEPQHF. As DNA, the CDR3 is TGTGCCAGCAGTGTGGGACAGGGGGGGTTCGAGCCCCAGCATTTT. The rearrangement joins TRBV2 to TRBJ1-5; 11 positions match TRBD1. From germline, CDR1 is SNHLY and CDR2 FYNNEI. This CDR3 is 15 amino acids long. V lost 4 bases to trimming and J lost 8 bases; unmatched junction nucleotides: 7.

This clone came up a few times. The chain combines TRBV30 with TRBJ2-1; TRBD2 is a possible D gene (5 bases). The germline CDR1 and CDR2 sequences are GTSNPN and SVGIG (reference sequence). The CDR3 has 13 amino acids. The V and J ends lost 0 bases and 6 bases respectively, with 9 bases between them. The CDR3 nucleotides are TGTGCCTGGAGTGTCAGCGGAGTCAATGAGCAGTTCTTC. Protein: CAWSVSGVNEQFF.

The chain carries TRBV10-3 and TRBJ2-7, with 9 positions matching TRBD2. The junction had 4 bases not matched to a gene; V was cut back by 0 bases and J by 4 bases. Germline loops: CDR1 ENHRY, CDR2 SYGVKD. The CDR3 spans 15 residues. The CDR3 region is CAISESTLAGYEQYF. The DNA for the CDR3 is TGTGCCATCAGTGAGTCGACTCTAGCGGGATACGAGCAGTACTTC.

The gene calls are TRBV19 and TRBJ1-5; D may be TRBD1 (6 bases). CDR1 and CDR2 from the germline V gene are LNHDA and SQIVND (reference sequence). There are 13 residues in the CDR3. V was clipped by 3 bases and J by 7 bases, with 10 bases between them. As DNA, the CDR3 is TGTGCCAGTAGTATTACCACAGGGCAGCCCCAGCATTTT. Its translation is CASSITTGQPQHF.

The chain uses TRBV19 and TRBJ1-1; 9 bases fit TRBD1. Germline V gives CDR1 LNHDA, CDR2 SQIVND (reference sequence). V lost 3 bases, J lost 3 bases, and 11 bases stayed unmatched. This CDR3 spans 17 amino acids. CDR3 loop: CASSIRGSTGGDTEAFF. The CDR3 DNA is TGTGCCAGTAGTATCCGGGGCTCGACAGGGGGTGACACTGAAGCTTTCTTT.

The chain is built from TRBV19 and TRBJ2-3; 8 positions match TRBD2. After removal of 3 bases from V and 2 bases from J, the junction contained 4 bases not matched to a gene. This CDR3 is built from 15 residues. Germline CDR1 and CDR2: LNHDA and SQIVND (reference sequence). This CDR3 reads CASSMEREITDTQYF. For the CDR3, the DNA is TGTGCCAGTAGTATGGAGCGGGAGATCACAGATACGCAGTATTTT.

J is TRBJ2-5 and V is TRBV5-6, with 13 bases lining up with TRBD2. Germline-derived CDR1 and CDR2 are SGHDT and YYEEEE. The trim removed 4 bases at V and 1 base at J, leaving 4 bases unmatched. CDR3 length: 16 amino acids. The chain's CDR3 is CASSTGLAGAQETQYF. The CDR3 DNA reads as TGTGCCAGCAGCACCGGACTAGCGGGAGCCCAAGAGACCCAGTACTTC. The whole variable domain, remainder taken from reference TRBV5-6 and TRBJ2-5, is DAGVTQSPTHLIKTRGQQVTLRCSPKSGHDTVSWYQQALGQGPQFIFQYYEEEERQRGNFPDRFSGHQFPNYSSELNVNALLLGDSALYLCASSTGLAGAQETQYFGPGTRLLVL.

The gene calls are TRBV10-3 and TRBJ2-3, with 7 bases identical to TRBD1. The V segment lost 5 bases and the J segment 4 bases; nucleotides outside the gene matches: 9. CDR1 and CDR2 from the germline V gene are ENHRY and SYGVKD. This CDR3 comprises 15 residues. The CDR3 spells CAISNRGNPPDTQYF. As DNA, the CDR3 is TGTGCCATCAGTAACAGGGGTAATCCGCCAGATACGCAGTATTTT.

The chain uses TRBV9 and TRBJ1-2; 9 bases map to TRBD1. CDR3 length equals 17 residues. The junction had 15 bases not matched to a gene; V was cut back by 3 bases and J by 6 bases. Germline values: CDR1 SGDLS, CDR2 YYNGEE. CDR3 sequence (DNA): TGTGCCAGCAGCGGCCCATACTCGGGGGACAGGGTGCATGGCTACACCTTC. This translates into CASSGPYSGDRVHGYTF.

The chain combines TRBV6-1 with TRBJ2-2, with 10 nucleotides matching TRBD2. Trimming at V came to 1 base and at J to 7 bases, leaving 9 bases not matched to a gene. The CDR3 length is 17 residues. Germline V gene lookup returns CDR1 MNHNS and CDR2 SASEGT. CDR3: CASSEGAGGWKGGELFF. CDR3 DNA: TGTGCCAGCAGTGAAGGAGCGGGGGGGTGGAAGGGCGGGGAGCTGTTTTTT.

The V call is TRBV28, the J call TRBJ1-1; 8 positions match TRBD1. CDR1 MDHEN and CDR2 SYDVKM come from the germline V gene. V lost 6 bases to trimming and J lost 7 bases; unmatched junction nucleotides: 16. This CDR3 contains 16 residues. The CDR3 region is CASSSGQANTQFEAFF. For the CDR3, the DNA is TGTGCCAGCAGCTCGGGACAGGCCAACACCCAATTTGAAGCTTTCTTT. Drawing the rest from reference TRBV28 and TRBJ1-1, the complete variable domain is DVKVTQSSRYLVKRTGEKVFLECVQDMDHENMFWYRQDPGLGLRLIYFSYDVKMKEKGDIPEGYSVSREKKERFSLILESASTNQTSMYLCASSSGQANTQFEAFFGQGTRLTVV.

This chain uses TRBV5-4 with TRBJ2-7; D gene ambiguous. V lost 0 bases, J lost 6 bases, and 10 bases lay in between. Germline CDR1 SGHNT, CDR2 YYREEE (reference sequence). The CDR3 has 13 residues. DNA of the CDR3: TGTGCCAGCAGCTTGGCCTTTGACTTCGAGCAGTACTTC. It translates to CASSLAFDFEQYF.

The chain carries TRBV7-9 and TRBJ2-1, with D hard to call. V lost 1 base to trimming and J lost 6 bases, with 13 bases between them. Germline V CDR1 and CDR2: SEHNR, FQNEAQ (reference sequence). This CDR3 is 15 amino acids long. CDR3 DNA sequence: TGTGCCAGCAGCTTAGAAGTAGCCCTGGGCAATGAGCAGTTCTTC. Protein: CASSLEVALGNEQFF.

The chain combines TRBV21-1 with TRBJ2-3; the tabulated D call, TRBD2, remains unverified against the DNA. TRBV21-1 constitutes a pseudogene. CDR3 length equals 17 residues. The CDR3, as DNA: TGTGCCAGCAGCAACCACTCTAGCGGAGGGGGCACAGATACGCAGTATTTT. It translates to CASSNHSSGGGTDTQYF.

This chain links TRBV18 with TRBJ2-1; 7 nucleotides agree with TRBD1. The CDR3 contains 15 residues. Germline CDR1 reads KGHSH; CDR2 reads LQKENI. After removal of 6 bases from V and 9 bases from J, the junction contained 14 bases not matched to a gene. DNA of the CDR3: TGTGCCAGCTCCCTGCAAGGGGGCGAGCTCACTGAGCAGTTCTTC. Translation: CASSLQGGELTEQFF. Drawing the rest from reference TRBV18 and TRBJ2-1, the complete variable domain is NAGVMQNPRHLVRRRGQEARLRCSPMKGHSHVYWYRQLPEEGLKFMVYLQKENIIDESGMPKERFSAEFPKEGPSILRIQQVVRGDSAAYFCASSLQGGELTEQFFGPGTRLTVL.

The table lists this clone with a few counts. This same CDR3 is encoded by further DNA sequences in the sample. The chain carries TRBV9 and TRBJ2-6; 9 positions match TRBD1. CDR3 length equals 18 residues. Trimming removed 4 bases from V and 0 bases from J; junction bases left unmatched: 8. The germline V gene has CDR1 SGDLS and CDR2 YYNGEE. This CDR3 reads CASSISGQGSSGANVLTF. For the CDR3, the DNA is TGTGCCAGCAGCATCTCGGGACAGGGATCCTCTGGGGCCAACGTCCTGACTTTC.

The rearrangement joins TRBV11-2 to TRBJ2-7; tentative D call: TRBD2 (6 bases). Trimming removed 4 bases at V and 10 bases at J, with 14 bases between. This CDR3 comprises 12 residues. CDR1 and CDR2 from the germline V gene are SGHAT and FQNNGV. In nucleotides, the CDR3 is TGTGCCAGCAGCTCAGGCTGGGACTCACAGTACTTC. Translation: CASSSGWDSQYF. Full variable domain (rest looked up from reference TRBV11-2 and TRBJ2-7): EAGVAQSPRYKIIEKRQSVAFWCNPISGHATLYWYQQILGQGPKLLIQFQNNGVVDDSQLPKDRFSAERLKGVDSTLKIQPAKLEDSAVYLCASSSGWDSQYFGPGTRLTVT.

The chain carries TRBV5-1 and TRBJ2-1, with TRBD2 matching over 7 bases. The CDR3 is 12 amino acids. Losses at the gene ends were 3 bases for V and 9 bases for J; bases not matched to a gene: 3. In germline, CDR1 is SGHRS, CDR2 YFSETQ. CDR3 sequence reads: CASSWGGTEQFF. CDR3 bases: TGCGCCAGCAGCTGGGGGGGTACTGAGCAGTTCTTC.